Listed here is a single T cell receptor beta chain. Study processing details: Quantification of nucleated cells was approximated via reference gene primer amplification. Measured with immunoSEQ multiplex PCR; TCRdb has only the in-frame clones, and not every one. The DNA was the basis for D and trimming; V, J and clone size are from that table. This sample has about 83,000 clones, with roughly 87% found just once. The data are from a study of blood T cell repertoires in COVID-19. The overall study: COVID-19 samples collected from the United States, Italy and Spain covered acute and convalescent phases. Nucleic acid was either cDNA or gDNA, and it came from T cells, B-cell-depleted T cells, or PBMCs.

The sequenced sample consisted of peripheral blood. The origin of this receptor is a woman aged 45-59 years with active or convalescent COVID-19.

CDR3 protein: CASSDILYGYTF. The CDR3 coding sequence is TGTGCCAGCAGTGACATCCTCTATGGCTACACCTTC. This chain uses TRBV6-2 or TRBV6-3 with TRBJ1-2; no reliable D call. In germline, CDR1 is MNHEY, CDR2 SVGEGT. The CDR3 has 12 residues. Between the trimmed V and J ends, which lost 5 bases and 4 bases, there was a span of 8 bases.